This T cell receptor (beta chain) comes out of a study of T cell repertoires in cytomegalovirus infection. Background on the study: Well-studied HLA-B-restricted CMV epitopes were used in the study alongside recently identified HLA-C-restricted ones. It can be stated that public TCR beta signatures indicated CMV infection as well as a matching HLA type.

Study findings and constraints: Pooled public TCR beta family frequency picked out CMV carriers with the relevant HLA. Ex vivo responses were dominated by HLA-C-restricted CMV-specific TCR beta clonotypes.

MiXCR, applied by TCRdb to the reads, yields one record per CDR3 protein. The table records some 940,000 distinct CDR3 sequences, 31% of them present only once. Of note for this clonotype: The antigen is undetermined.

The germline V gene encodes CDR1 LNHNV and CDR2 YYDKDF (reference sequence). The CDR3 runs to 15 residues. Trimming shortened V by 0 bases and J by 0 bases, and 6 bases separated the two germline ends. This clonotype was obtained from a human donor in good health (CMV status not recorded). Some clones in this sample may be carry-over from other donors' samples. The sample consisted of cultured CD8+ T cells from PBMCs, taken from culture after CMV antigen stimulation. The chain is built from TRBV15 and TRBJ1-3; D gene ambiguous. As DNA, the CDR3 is TGTGCCACCAGCAGAGATCTATCCTCTGGAAACACCATATATTTT. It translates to CATSRDLSSGNTIYF.